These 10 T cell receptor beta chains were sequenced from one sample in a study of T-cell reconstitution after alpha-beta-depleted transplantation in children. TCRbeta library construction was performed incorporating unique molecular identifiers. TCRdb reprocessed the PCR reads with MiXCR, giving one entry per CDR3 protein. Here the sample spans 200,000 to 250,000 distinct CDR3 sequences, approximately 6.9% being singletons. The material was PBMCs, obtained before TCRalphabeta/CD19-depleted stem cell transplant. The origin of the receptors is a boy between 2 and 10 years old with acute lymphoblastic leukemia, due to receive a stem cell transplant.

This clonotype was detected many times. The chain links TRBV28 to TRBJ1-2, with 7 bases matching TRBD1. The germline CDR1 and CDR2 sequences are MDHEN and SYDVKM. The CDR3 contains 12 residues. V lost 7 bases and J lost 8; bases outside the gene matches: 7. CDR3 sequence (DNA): TGTGCCAGCATTGACAGGGCTGGCGGCTACACCTTC. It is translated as CASIDRAGGYTF.

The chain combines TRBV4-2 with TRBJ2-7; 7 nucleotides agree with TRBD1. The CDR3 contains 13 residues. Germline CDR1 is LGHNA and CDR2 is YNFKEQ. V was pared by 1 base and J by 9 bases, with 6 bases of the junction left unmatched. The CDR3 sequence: CASSQGEGAVQYF. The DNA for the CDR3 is TGTGCCAGCAGCCAAGGTGAGGGGGCTGTGCAGTACTTC.

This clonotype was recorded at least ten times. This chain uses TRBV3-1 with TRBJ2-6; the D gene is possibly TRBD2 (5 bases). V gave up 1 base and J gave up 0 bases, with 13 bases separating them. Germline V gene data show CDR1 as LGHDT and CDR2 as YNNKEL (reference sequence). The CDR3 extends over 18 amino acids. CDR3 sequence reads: CASSQGRAAYSGANVLTF. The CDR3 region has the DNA TGTGCCAGCAGCCAAGGGCGGGCCGCCTACTCTGGGGCCAACGTCCTGACTTTC.

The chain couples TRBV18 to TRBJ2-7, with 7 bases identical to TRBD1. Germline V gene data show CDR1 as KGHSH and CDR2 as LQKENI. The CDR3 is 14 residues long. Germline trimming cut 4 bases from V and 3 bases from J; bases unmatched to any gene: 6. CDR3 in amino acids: CASSRGDSRYEQYF. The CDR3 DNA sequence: TGTGCCAGCTCACGTGGGGACAGCCGCTACGAGCAGTACTTC.

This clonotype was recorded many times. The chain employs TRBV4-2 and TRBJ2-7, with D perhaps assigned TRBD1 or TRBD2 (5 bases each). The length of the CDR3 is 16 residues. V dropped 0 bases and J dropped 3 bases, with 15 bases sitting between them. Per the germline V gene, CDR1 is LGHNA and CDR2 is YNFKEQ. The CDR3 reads CASSQEWQGGGYEQYF. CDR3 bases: TGTGCCAGCAGCCAAGAGTGGCAGGGTGGGGGCTACGAGCAGTACTTC.

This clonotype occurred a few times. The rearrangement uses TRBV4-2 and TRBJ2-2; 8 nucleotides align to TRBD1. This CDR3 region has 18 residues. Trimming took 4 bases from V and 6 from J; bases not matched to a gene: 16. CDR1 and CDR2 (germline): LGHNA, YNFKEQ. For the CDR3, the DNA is TGTGCCAGCAGCCGCCAGATGGCGGGGACAGGCATCCCCGGGGAGCTGTTTTTT. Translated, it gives CASSRQMAGTGIPGELFF.

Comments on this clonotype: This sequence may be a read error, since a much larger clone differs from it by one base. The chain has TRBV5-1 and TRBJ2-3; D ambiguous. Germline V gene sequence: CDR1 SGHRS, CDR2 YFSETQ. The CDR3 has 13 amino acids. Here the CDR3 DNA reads TGCGCCACCAGCTTTCCCGGCAGCGATACGCAGTATTTT. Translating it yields CATSFPGSDTQYF.

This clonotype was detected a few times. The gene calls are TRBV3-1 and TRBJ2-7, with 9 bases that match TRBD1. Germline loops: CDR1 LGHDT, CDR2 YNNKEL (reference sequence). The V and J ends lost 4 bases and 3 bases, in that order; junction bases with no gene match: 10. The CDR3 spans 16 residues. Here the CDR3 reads CASSPTGGYGRYEQYF. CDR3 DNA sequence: TGTGCCAGCAGCCCTACAGGGGGCTACGGCCGCTACGAGCAGTACTTC.

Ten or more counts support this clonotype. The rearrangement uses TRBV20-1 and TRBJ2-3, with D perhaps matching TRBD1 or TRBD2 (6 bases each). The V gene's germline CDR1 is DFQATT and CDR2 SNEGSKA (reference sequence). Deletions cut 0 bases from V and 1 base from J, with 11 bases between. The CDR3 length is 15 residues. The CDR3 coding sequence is TGCAGTGCTAGAGATATGAGGGGGGGCACAGATACGCAGTATTTT. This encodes CSARDMRGGTDTQYF.

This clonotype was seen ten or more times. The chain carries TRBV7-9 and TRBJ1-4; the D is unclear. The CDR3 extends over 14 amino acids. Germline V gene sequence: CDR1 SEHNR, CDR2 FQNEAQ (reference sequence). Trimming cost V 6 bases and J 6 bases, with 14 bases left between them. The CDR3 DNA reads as TGTGCCAGCAGTCGACGGAGCGAAGATGAAAAACTGTTTTTT. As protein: CASSRRSEDEKLFF. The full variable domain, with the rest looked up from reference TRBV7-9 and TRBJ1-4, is DTGVSQNPRHKITKRGQNVTFRCDPISEHNRLYWYRQTLGQGPEFLTYFQNEAQLEKSRLLSDRFSAERPKGSFSTLEIQRTEQGDSAMYLCASSRRSEDEKLFFGSGTQLSVL.